The subject of this entry is one TCR beta chain. Its cognate antigen is unknown. The sample belongs to a study of cytomegalovirus exposure and HLA in healthy donors. The wider study: Most genotyped donors, roughly 80% of around 370, had Caucasian-associated genetic ancestry.

Everyone who donated was a healthy bone marrow donor. General study results and limits: Later examination showed HLA-associated TCR beta chains had greater clonal expansion than equally common others. Later on, an analysis tied around 17,000 TCR beta sequences to HLA alleles at 0.05 false discovery rate.

Germline V gene lookup returns CDR1 GTSNPN and CDR2 SVGIG (reference sequence). Trimming removed 2 bases at V and 10 bases at J, with 12 bases between. This CDR3 spans 12 amino acids. Primers included in the PCR were 60 Vbeta and 13 Jbeta primers. Sequenced by immunoSEQ multiplex PCR; TCRdb stores in-frame clones only, minus some. Of 200,000 to 250,000 clones listed, 60% to 80% are singletons. The J gene is TRBJ2-1, the V gene TRBV30, with D perhaps matching TRBD1 (5 bases). The source of this sequence is a man between 18 and 35 years old in good health and CMV-seronegative. Sequenced material: PBMCs. The CDR3 reads CAWSPLDIEQFF. The CDR3 nucleotides are TGTGCCTGGAGTCCATTGGACATCGAGCAGTTCTTC.